This TCR beta chain was sequenced in a study of blood T cell repertoires in COVID-19. Study in general: The study drew acute and convalescent COVID-19 samples from the United States, Italy and Spain. Nucleic acid was either cDNA or gDNA, and it came from T cells, B-cell-depleted T cells, or PBMCs.

Original handling: Estimation of nucleated cell counts was performed using reference gene primer amplification. Assay used: immunoSEQ multiplex PCR; TCRdb lists only in-frame clones, some missing. V and J calls and clone size are as listed in that table; D and trimming were resolved from the DNA. Of 150,000 to 200,000 clones listed, around nine tenths are singletons. The source of this sequence is a man between 65 and 79 years old with acute or convalescent COVID-19. Sequenced input: peripheral blood.

The DNA of the CDR3 is TGTGCCATCAGTGGTTTGCAGTCCGATCAGCCCCAGCATTTT. This translates into CAISGLQSDQPQHF. The chain uses TRBV10-3 and TRBJ1-5; no clear D. Germline values: CDR1 ENHRY, CDR2 SYGVKD. The CDR3 covers 14 residues. Trimming shortened V by 4 bases and J by 5 bases, and 12 bases separated the two germline ends.